One TCR beta chain is described in this entry. This CDR3 is built from 21 residues. Per the germline V gene, CDR1 is GTSNPN and CDR2 is SVGIG (reference sequence). V lost 6 bases to trimming and J lost 3 bases; unmatched junction nucleotides: 30. The data originate from a study of blood T cell repertoires in COVID-19. Authors' data handling: Amplification of reference gene primers provided the estimated nucleated cell counts. Clones were sequenced by immunoSEQ multiplex PCR, and TCRdb holds only the in-frame ones, with some missing. V and J calls and clone size are given by that table; D and trimming were obtained from the DNA. The sample yields some 400,000 clones, around 91% seen once.

The sequence was collected from a man younger than 30 with active or convalescent COVID-19. Input material: peripheral blood. The rearrangement joins TRBV30 to TRBJ1-2, with 8 bases identical to TRBD1. CDR3 in amino acids: CACRNRGPKWTGPASYYGYTF. CDR3 DNA sequence: TGTGCCTGTCGGAACCGGGGACCGAAATGGACAGGGCCCGCGTCGTACTATGGCTACACCTTC.